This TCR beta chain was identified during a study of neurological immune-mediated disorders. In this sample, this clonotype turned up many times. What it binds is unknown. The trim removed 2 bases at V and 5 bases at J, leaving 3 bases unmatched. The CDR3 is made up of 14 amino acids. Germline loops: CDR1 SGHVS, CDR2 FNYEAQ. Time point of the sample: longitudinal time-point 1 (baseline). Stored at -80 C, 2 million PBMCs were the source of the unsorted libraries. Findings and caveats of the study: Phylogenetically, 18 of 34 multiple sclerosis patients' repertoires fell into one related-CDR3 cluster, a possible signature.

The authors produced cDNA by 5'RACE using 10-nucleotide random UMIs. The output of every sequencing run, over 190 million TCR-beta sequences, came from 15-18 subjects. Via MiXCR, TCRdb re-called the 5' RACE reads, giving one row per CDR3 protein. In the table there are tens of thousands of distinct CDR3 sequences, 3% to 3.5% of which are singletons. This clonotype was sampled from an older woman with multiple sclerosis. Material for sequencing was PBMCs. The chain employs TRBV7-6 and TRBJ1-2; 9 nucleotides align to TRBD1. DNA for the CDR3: TGTGCCAGCAGCTTATCGGACAGGGGATATGGCTACACCTTC. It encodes CASSLSDRGYGYTF.